The sequence of this T cell receptor (beta chain) was determined in a study of cytotoxic CD8 clonotypes in ibrutinib-treated CLL (TCRdb year 2021). Looking at the study overall: In this cohort, 15 patients were treatment-naive and approximately twelve were relapsed/refractory, while roughly 18 had unmutated IGHV. Partial responses were observed in about 25 patients and complete responses in 2; after a median follow-up of 68 months, remission was maintained in 14 patients and progression was observed in approximately 12. Samples at response were collected after a median of roughly 13 months of treatment, with a range of about 6 to 36 months. On average, each sample yielded hundreds of thousands of productive templates and under 95,000 productive rearrangements. Longitudinal samples were available for about 30% of the roughly 86 trial participants. Cryopreserved peripheral blood mononuclear cells were obtained before treatment, at response, and at either sustained remission or disease progression. Every sample from remission and from progressive disease was obtained while the patients were still on ibrutinib. Overall study results and their limits: An increase in clonality was observed at ibrutinib response, with clonality remaining stable during sustained remission and falling back toward baseline at progression. Baseline clonality exceeded that of age-matched healthy donors and correlated strongly with circulating CD8+ T-cell counts. Sampling times were not matched between sustained-remission and progressing patients, and lymph node repertoires were not studied. Public clonotypes were rare and either shrank or stayed stable during treatment, and the rise in clonality at ibrutinib response reflected expansion of private clonotypes.

The label giving this sample's time point can be read as: less than 30 months on ibrutinib. Approximately 2 micrograms of genomic DNA were extracted from cryopreserved PBMCs for TCR beta library preparation. Longitudinal blood samples from CLL patients on ibrutinib monotherapy were analyzed using high-throughput TCR beta sequencing. The patients were enrolled in a single-center, open-label phase 2 trial of ibrutinib monotherapy. On a MiSeq, deep resolution sequencing aimed for a depth between 1 in 1 million and 1 in 200,000 T cells, with each clonotype covered around 9.2x on average. TCR beta libraries were generated with the immunoSEQ hsTCRB Kit. Under the source paper's analysis protocol: The data were analyzed with ImmunoSEQ Analyzer and ImmunoSEQ Data Assistant, and V, D and J gene assignments followed IMGT definitions. Clonality, which ranges from 0 to 1, was calculated by subtracting the normalized Shannon entropy of productive rearrangement frequencies from one. Only overrepresented clonotypes making up at least 0.05% of the repertoire of each patient were included in the public clonotype analysis. Approximately 12 repertoires from age-matched healthy donors, obtained from immuneACCESS, served as clonality controls. What TCRdb holds here is the immuneACCESS table cut down to in-frame rearrangements. Part of the clones is not present; checked against another copy, under half of the missing clones reflect an unresolved V gene, and the others are unexplained. V, J and clone size reflect that table, while D and trimming were determined from the DNA. In this sample the table shows under 150,000 clones, around 84% of which occur a single time. In total, the top ten clones hold 3.3% of the sample.

Inclusive of the bounding cysteine and phenylalanine, the CDR3 is 14 residues long. Only the CDR3 region is kept as DNA, spanning 42 bases read in frame from base 1. Sequences SGHVS (CDR1) and FQNEAQ (CDR2) are obtained from the germline V gene. The junction shows trimming of 5 bases on V and 3 bases on J, plus 14 bases between the germline ends. About this clone itself: Which antigen it targets is not known. No much larger clone is present one base from it, and per-base qualities are unavailable.

The rearrangement combines TRBV7-8 with TRBJ2-7, with the D assignment possibly TRBD1 or TRBD2, given 6 matching bases for each. The origin of this receptor is a human donor with chronic lymphocytic leukemia. Sample: PBMCs, taken after 24 months of ibrutinib treatment. The nucleotide sequence reads TGTGCCAGCAGCACGGGGGCCGGGGGCTACGAGCAGTACTTC. Protein translation: CASSTGAGGYEQYF.